A single T cell receptor beta chain is shown here with its context. Its target is not known. The sample is drawn from a study of human CD8 memory T cell subsets. A UMI-labeled 5' RACE approach was the method that produced the TCR beta libraries. TCRdb re-called the 5' RACE reads, yielding one record per CDR3 amino acid sequence without DNA. The sample totals 15,000 or so distinct CDR3 sequences. Study-wide results and caveats: Among the subsets, Chao1 estimates suggested that stem-like memory T cells were more diverse than precursor exhausted T cells.

The CDR3 runs 15 residues. Germline V gene data show CDR1 as DFQATT and CDR2 as SNEGSKA (reference sequence). This TCR was sampled from a human donor in good health. The genes are TRBV20-1 and TRBJ1-5. The sample was CD8+ stem-like memory T cells (TSCM and TCM) sorted from PBMCs. The subset was: stem-like memory CD8 T cells (TSTEM), CCR7+ PD-1- TIGIT-. CDR3 sequence reads: CSAKLPNLGNQPQHF.